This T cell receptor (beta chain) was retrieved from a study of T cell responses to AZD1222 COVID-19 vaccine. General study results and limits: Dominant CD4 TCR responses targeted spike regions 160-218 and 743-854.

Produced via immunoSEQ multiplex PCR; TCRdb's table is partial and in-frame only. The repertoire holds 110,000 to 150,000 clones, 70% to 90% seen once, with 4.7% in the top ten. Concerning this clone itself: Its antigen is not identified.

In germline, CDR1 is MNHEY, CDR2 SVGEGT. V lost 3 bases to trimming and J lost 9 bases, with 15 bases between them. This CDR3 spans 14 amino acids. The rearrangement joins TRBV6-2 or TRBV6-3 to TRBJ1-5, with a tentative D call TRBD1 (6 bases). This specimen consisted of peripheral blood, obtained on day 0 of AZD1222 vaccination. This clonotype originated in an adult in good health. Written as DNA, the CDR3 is TGTGCCAGCAGTTATACGACAGGCTCATGGCCCCAGCATTTT. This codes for CASSYTTGSWPQHF.